This T cell receptor (beta chain) was obtained from a study of blood T cell repertoires in COVID-19. Remarks on this clone: The sample contains more than one DNA sequence encoding this CDR3.

Under the authors' procedure: Cell counts per sample came from amplifying reference gene primers. The protocol was immunoSEQ multiplex PCR, while the TCRdb copy is restricted to in-frame clones and leaves out a portion. V, J and clone size are those of that table, while D and trimming were read from the DNA. The sample shows approximately 280,000 clones, approximately 84% of them seen only once. CDR1 MDHEN and CDR2 SYDVKM come from the germline V gene. This CDR3 contains 11 residues. Deletions cut 5 bases from V and 4 bases from J, with 5 bases between. The source material was peripheral blood. The TCR sequence derives from a human donor with COVID-19, enrolled during active disease. The donor label of this sample is uncertain. The chain has TRBV28 and TRBJ1-2; no definite D call. The DNA for the CDR3 is TGTGCCAGCAGTCCCCGCTATGGCTACACCTTC. Its translation is CASSPRYGYTF.